This T cell receptor (beta chain) was sequenced in a study of CD8+ T cells in alopecia areata (dated by TCRdb to between 2018 and 2020). Regarding the complete study: Skin from C3H/HeJ donors with spontaneous alopecia (roughly 6-13 months old) was grafted onto female C3H/HeJ recipients that were 7-10 weeks old. Scalp clonality was compared across normal scalp (n=4), patchy alopecia areata scalp (n=8), and alopecia totalis/universalis scalp (n=8). In humans, TCRbeta sequencing was performed on scalp tissue and on sorted CD4+ and CD8+ peripheral blood T cells from healthy controls and from patients with patchy or totalis/universalis alopecia areata. The study used high-throughput TCRbeta sequencing to examine T cell clonal expansion in alopecia areata, in both the C3H/HeJ mouse model and human patients. TCRbeta CDR3 regions were amplified by immunoSEQ multiplex PCR with 35 Vbeta forward and 13 Jbeta reverse primers. The RNA source kit depended on sample type: the PAXgene miRNA kit for fixed scalp, the miRNeasy kit for PBMCs, and the RNeasy kit for mouse skin.

Cells from pooled mouse cutaneous lymph nodes were stained for CD4, CD8alpha, NKG2D, NKG2ACE and other markers and then sorted on a BD Influx. Comments on this clone: The antigen it recognizes is unknown. In this record, gene identifiers and germline sequences come from the mouse. The sequence runs out 4 residues before the end of the CDR3; the remainder is reconstructed from the germline J gene. Different DNA sequences within this sample yield the same CDR3.

V loses 3 bases, J loses 1 base, and the germline ends lie 4 bases apart. The germline V gene encodes CDR1 NNHNN and CDR2 SYGAGS (reference sequence). The CDR3 runs 12 amino acids, cysteine and phenylalanine included. Only the CDR3 bases that were read are kept: 24 of them, in frame from base 1. On the study overall, not on this receptor specifically: Resident alphabeta T cells in normal human skin are also sequenced, complicating scalp TCR repertoire analysis, unlike mouse skin dominated by gammadelta T cells. Shared TCR sequences between patients were less evident than in mice, which may be partly attributable to HLA diversity in the patient population. Lesional scalp, especially in alopecia totalis/universalis, showed higher clonality and more expanded CD8+ clones than normal scalp, suggesting antigenic drive.

Libraries were made using the immunoSEQ multiplex PCR assay. For TCR sequencing, RNA was extracted from every sample and reverse transcribed into cDNA to serve as template. SuperScript III was used to make first-strand cDNA, primed with a 2:1 mix of oligo-dT and random hexamers. Amplification bias was assessed with a synthetic immune receptor repertoire, and residual bias was removed computationally. Libraries were sequenced on Illumina HiSeq using 60 bp reads that covered the CDR3 and were read from J toward V. The authors' pipeline ran thus. After raw reads were preprocessed to remove errors, the CDR3 was defined following IMGT conventions as running from the conserved cysteine to phenylalanine. Clonality was computed by normalizing Shannon entropy by log2 of the number of productive unique TCRs and subtracting the result from 1. Whether scalp clones were CD4 or CD8 was inferred by matching scalp TCRbeta sequences against CD4 and CD8 repertoires sorted from blood. The source is immuneACCESS, and TCRdb retained only in-frame sequences with V and J called. Part of the clones is not carried over; for the studies checked, unresolved V genes explain less than half of this, and the remainder is unexplained. The DNA gave D and trimming, while V, J and clone size come from that table. The table shows around 300,000 clones here, with no singletons. The ten biggest clones cover roughly 1.2% of the sample.

The material sequenced was CD4+ T cells sorted from a lymph node. This sequence uses TRBV13-2 and TRBJ1-2, with no D gene named confidently. The TCR was taken from a C3H/HeJ mouse with alopecia areata. Members of this strain share the MHC haplotype H2-k. The sequenced CDR3 bases are TGTGCCAGCGGTGCAGTAAACTCC. It is translated as CASGAVNS. The whole CDR3 sequence reads CASGAVNSDYTF.